The sequence of this TCR beta chain was determined in a study of somatic mutations in cytotoxic T cells in rheumatoid arthritis. General study findings and limits: Among 60 or so patients, several showed a largest CD8+ clone that surpassed 20% of CD8+ cells. CD8+ clonality increased with age in rheumatoid arthritis patients but not in healthy controls.

Using positive magnetic bead selection on an AutoMACS, CD4+ and CD8+ cells were isolated, after which their purity was checked by flow cytometry. Regarding this clone: Its antigen is undetermined.

Profiled with immunoSEQ multiplex PCR; TCRdb holds only in-frame clones, not every one. The sample lists approximately 430 clones; approximately 90% were seen once. CDR1 is SGDLS, CDR2 YYNGEE, per germline. V lost 3 bases, J lost 1 base, and 13 bases lay in between. The CDR3 spans 16 residues. Sequencing used CD8+ T cells sorted from blood. The receptor comes from a woman aged 65 to 85 with rheumatoid arthritis. The genes are TRBV9 and TRBJ1-4; D uncertain. The CDR3 is CASSAYSGITNEKLFF. The CDR3 DNA reads TGTGCCAGCAGCGCCTACAGTGGTATAACTAATGAAAAACTGTTTTTT.